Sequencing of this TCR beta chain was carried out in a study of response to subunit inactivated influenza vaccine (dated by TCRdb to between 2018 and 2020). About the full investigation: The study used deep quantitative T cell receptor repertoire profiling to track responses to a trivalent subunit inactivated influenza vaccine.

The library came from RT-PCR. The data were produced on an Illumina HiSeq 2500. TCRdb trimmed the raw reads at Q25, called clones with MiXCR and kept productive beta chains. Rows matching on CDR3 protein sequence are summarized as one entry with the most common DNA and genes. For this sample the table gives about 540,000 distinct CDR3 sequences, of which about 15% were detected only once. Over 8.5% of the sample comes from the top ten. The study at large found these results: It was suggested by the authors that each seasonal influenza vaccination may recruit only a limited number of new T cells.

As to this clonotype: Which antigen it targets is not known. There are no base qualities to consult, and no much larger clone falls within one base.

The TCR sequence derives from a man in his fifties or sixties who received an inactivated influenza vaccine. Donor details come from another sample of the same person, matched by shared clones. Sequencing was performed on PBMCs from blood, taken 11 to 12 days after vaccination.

The DNA is as follows: TGTGCCAGCAGTCCTCCCTTGGGGGTAGGAAATACGCAGTATTTT. Its translation is CASSPPLGVGNTQYF. The rearrangement combines TRBV3-1 with TRBJ2-3; the D region may be TRBD1 or TRBD2, each matching 5 bases equally. CDR1 is given as LGHDT and CDR2 as YNNKEL, both from the germline V gene (reference sequence). Trimming takes 6 bases from V and 7 bases from J, and the germline ends sit 20 bases apart. The CDR3 sequence holds 15 residues, the cysteine and phenylalanine included. The kept DNA is CDR3 alone, 45 bases in frame from the first base.